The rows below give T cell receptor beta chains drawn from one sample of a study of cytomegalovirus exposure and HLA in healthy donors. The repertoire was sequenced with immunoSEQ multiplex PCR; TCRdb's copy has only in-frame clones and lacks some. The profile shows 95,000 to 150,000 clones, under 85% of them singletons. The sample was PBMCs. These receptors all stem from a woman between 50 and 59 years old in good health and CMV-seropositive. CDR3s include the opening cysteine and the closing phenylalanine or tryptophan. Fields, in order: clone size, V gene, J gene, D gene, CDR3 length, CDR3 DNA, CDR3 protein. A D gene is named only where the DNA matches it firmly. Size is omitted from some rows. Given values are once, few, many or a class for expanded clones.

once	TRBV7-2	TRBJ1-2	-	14	TGTGCCAGCAGCTCCCGGGACACCCACTATGGCTACACCTTC	CASSSRDTHYGYTF
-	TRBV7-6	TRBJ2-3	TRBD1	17	TGTGCCAGCAGCTTAGCGGGGACAGGGGAATGGACAGATACGCAGTATTTT	CASSLAGTGEWTDTQYF
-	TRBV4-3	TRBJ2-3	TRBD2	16	TGCGCCAGCAGCCAAGATGGGGCGGGAGCACAAGATACGCAGTATTTT	CASSQDGAGAQDTQYF
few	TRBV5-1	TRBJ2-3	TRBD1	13	TGCGCCAGCACCGACAGGGTTTCAGATACGCAGTATTTT	CASTDRVSDTQYF
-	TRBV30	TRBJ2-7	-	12	TGTGCCTGGAGTCCCGGTTCCTACGAGCAGTACTTC	CAWSPGSYEQYF
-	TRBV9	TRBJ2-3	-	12	TGTGCCAGCAGCGTAGATGTCGGTACGCAGTATTTT	CASSVDVGTQYF
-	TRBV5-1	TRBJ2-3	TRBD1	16	TGCGCCAGCAGCGCTGCAGGGGGATTGAGCACAGATACGCAGTATTTT	CASSAAGGLSTDTQYF
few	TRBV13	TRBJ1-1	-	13	TGTGCCAGCATCCCGGGCAGGGCTCCTGAAGCTTTCTTT	CASIPGRAPEAFF
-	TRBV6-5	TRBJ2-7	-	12	TGTGCCAGCAGTTATTCTAATTACGAGCAGTACTTC	CASSYSNYEQYF
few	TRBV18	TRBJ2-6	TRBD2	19	TGTGCCAGCTCATCAGCGGGAGGCCGTCTCTCCTCTGGGGCCAACGTCCTGACTTTC	CASSSAGGRLSSGANVLTF
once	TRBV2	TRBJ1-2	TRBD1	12	TGTGCCAGCAGGGACAGGTCCTATGGCTACACCTTC	CASRDRSYGYTF
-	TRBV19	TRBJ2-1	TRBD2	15	TGTGCCAGTAGTATGACTGCGGGGGTTGTTAATGAGCAGTTCTTC	CASSMTAGVVNEQFF
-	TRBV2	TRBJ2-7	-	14	TGTGCCAGCAGTGGGACACCCAGTGGGGGGGAGCAGTACTTC	CASSGTPSGGEQYF
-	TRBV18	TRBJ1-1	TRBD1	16	TGTGCCAGCTCACCCTCATTACGGGACAGGAACACTGAAGCTTTCTTT	CASSPSLRDRNTEAFF
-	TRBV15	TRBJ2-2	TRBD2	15	TGTGCCACCGCTCGGGGGGGACTAATGACCGGGGAGCTGTTTTTT	CATARGGLMTGELFF
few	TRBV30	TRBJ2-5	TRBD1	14	TGTGCCTGGGGGAGACAGGGCGCGAAAGAGACCCAGTACTTC	CAWGRQGAKETQYF
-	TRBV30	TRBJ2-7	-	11	TGTGCCTGGAGCGACGGGTACGAGCAGTACTTC	CAWSDGYEQYF
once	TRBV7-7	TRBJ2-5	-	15	TGTGCTAGCAGCTTAGGCGGGGACCAAGGAGAGACCCAGTACTTC	CASSLGGDQGETQYF
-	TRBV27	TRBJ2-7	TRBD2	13	TGTACCAGCAGTTCTAGCGGGAGGGGTGAGCAGTACTTC	CTSSSSGRGEQYF
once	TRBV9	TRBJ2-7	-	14	TGTGCCAGCAGCGTAACAGGGAAAACCTACGAGCAGTACTTC	CASSVTGKTYEQYF
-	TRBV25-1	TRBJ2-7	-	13	TGTGCCAGCAGCGAGGCAGGGTACTACGAGCAGTACTTC	CASSEAGYYEQYF
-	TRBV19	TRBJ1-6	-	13	TGTGCCAGTAGTATTAATCAGGATTCACCCCTCCACTTT	CASSINQDSPLHF
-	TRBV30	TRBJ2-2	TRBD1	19	TGTGCCTGGAGTGCGGGGGACAGGGCCCCGAAGCCGAACACCGGGGAGCTGTTTTTT	CAWSAGDRAPKPNTGELFF
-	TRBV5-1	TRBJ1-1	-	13	TGCGCCAGCAGCTTGGGGCTGAACACTGAAGCTTTCTTT	CASSLGLNTEAFF
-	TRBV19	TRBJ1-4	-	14	TGTGCCAGTAGTAGGGCAGCAACTAATGAAAAACTGTTTTTT	CASSRAATNEKLFF
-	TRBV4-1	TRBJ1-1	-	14	TGCGCCAGCAGCCACCTCGGCGGGAACACTGAAGCTTTCTTT	CASSHLGGNTEAFF
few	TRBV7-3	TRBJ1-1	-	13	TGTGCCAGCAGCTTATCCCCCGGGATCGAAGCTTTCTTT	CASSLSPGIEAFF
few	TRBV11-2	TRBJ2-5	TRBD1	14	TGTGCCAGCAGGGCGACAGGGGGCGTAGAGACCCAGTACTTC	CASRATGGVETQYF
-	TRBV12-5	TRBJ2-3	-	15	TGTGCTAGTGGTTTGTGGGCCAGGGGTAGAGATACGCAGTATTTT	CASGLWARGRDTQYF
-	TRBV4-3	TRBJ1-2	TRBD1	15	TGCGCCAGCAGCCAAGTCTTGGGACAGAAAAGGGGCTACACCTTC	CASSQVLGQKRGYTF
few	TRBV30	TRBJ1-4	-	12	TGTGCCTGGAGTGTACTTCGGGAAAAACTGTTTTTT	CAWSVLREKLFF
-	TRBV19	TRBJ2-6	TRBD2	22	TGTGCCAGTAGTAGACAGGGTCCGGGACTAGCAAATCCCCCGAGTGGGGCCAACGTCCTGACTTTC	CASSRQGPGLANPPSGANVLTF
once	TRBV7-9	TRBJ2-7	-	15	TGTGCCAGCAGCTTAGCCGAAGGGGCCTCCTACGAGCAGTACTTC	CASSLAEGASYEQYF
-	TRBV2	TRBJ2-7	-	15	TGTGCCAGCAGTGTTAATCCGGGCTCCGCGGGGGAGCAGTACTTC	CASSVNPGSAGEQYF
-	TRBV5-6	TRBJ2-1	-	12	TGTGCCAGCAGCTTACAGGGTCATGAGCAGTTCTTC	CASSLQGHEQFF
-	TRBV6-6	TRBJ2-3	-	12	TGTGCCAGCAGTTACGGGGCAGTCACGCAGTATTTT	CASSYGAVTQYF
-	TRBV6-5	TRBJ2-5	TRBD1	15	TGTGCCAGCAGCACCACAGGGGCAGTTGGAGAGACCCAGTACTTC	CASSTTGAVGETQYF